The 8 T cell receptor beta chains listed next were all sequenced from one sample in a study of CD8+ T cells in alopecia areata. Extraction and reverse transcription of RNA yielded cDNA as the sequencing template. Assay used: immunoSEQ multiplex PCR; TCRdb lists only in-frame clones, some missing. Among about 150,000 clones, 50% to 65% were seen once, and the ten largest hold about 4.4%. Material: CD4+ T cells sorted from blood. All receptors derive from a human donor in good health.

The rearrangement joins TRBV7-9 to TRBJ2-1; no clear D gene. The V gene lost 1 base and the J gene lost 1 base, with 5 bases spanning the gap. The V gene's germline CDR1 is SEHNR and CDR2 FQNEAQ (reference sequence). The CDR3 is 14 amino acids. The CDR3 nucleotides are TGTGCCAGCAGCTTAGGCAGTTCCTACAATGAGCAGTTCTTC. This gives the protein CASSLGSSYNEQFF.

The chain joins TRBV4-2 to TRBJ2-5, with 8 bases identical to TRBD2. This CDR3 is 17 amino acids long. V shed 0 bases, J shed 2 bases, and the junction held 8 bases outside the gene matches. In germline, CDR1 is LGHNA, CDR2 YNFKEQ. CDR3 loop: CASSQDERGILQETQYF. In DNA form, the CDR3 reads TGTGCCAGCAGCCAAGATGAGCGGGGGATACTTCAAGAGACCCAGTACTTC.

By share of the sample, this clone is medium-sized. V usage is TRBV2 and J usage is TRBJ2-4; D is ambiguous. V was clipped by 1 base and J by 0 bases, with 4 bases between them. Germline V gene sequence: CDR1 SNHLY, CDR2 FYNNEI. The CDR3 has 14 amino acids. CDR3 DNA sequence: TGTGCCAGCAGTGAAGTAGTAGCCAAAAACATTCAGTACTTC. This gives the protein CASSEVVAKNIQYF.

The V call is TRBV29-1, the J call TRBJ2-2; D gene unclear. The CDR3 consists of 12 residues. The germline V gene has CDR1 SQVTM and CDR2 ANQGSEA. CDR3 in amino acids: CSGRRNTGELFF. The CDR3 DNA sequence: TGCAGTGGCCGAAGGAACACCGGGGAGCTGTTTTTT.

The chain uses TRBV6-5 and TRBJ1-2; D ambiguous. CDR1 and CDR2 (germline): MNHEY, SVGAGI. CDR3 length equals 14 residues. The V and J ends lost 5 bases and 5 bases respectively, with 15 bases between them. This chain's CDR3 is CASSVAADPYGYTF. DNA for the CDR3: TGTGCCAGCAGTGTGGCAGCCGACCCATATGGCTACACCTTC.

This clone appeared once. The chain links TRBV7-6 to TRBJ2-2; D perhaps matches TRBD2 (5 bases). The ends were cut back, 6 bases at V and 0 bases at J, with 8 bases in the middle. This CDR3 has 14 amino acids. In germline, CDR1 is SGHVS, CDR2 FNYEAQ. CDR3 sequence reads: CASRMTTNTGELFF. For the CDR3, the DNA is TGTGCCAGCAGGATGACTACGAACACCGGGGAGCTGTTTTTT.

The V and J genes are TRBV5-1 and TRBJ2-5; no definite D call. Germline values: CDR1 SGHRS, CDR2 YFSETQ. The CDR3 has 13 amino acids. The V end was cut by 1 base, the J end by 1 base, with 5 bases between. The CDR3 spells CASSLLAQETQYF. In DNA, the CDR3 is TGCGCCAGCAGCTTGCTCGCCCAAGAGACCCAGTACTTC.

This clone was seen more than once but under ten times. The J gene is TRBJ2-1, the V gene TRBV29-1; tentative D call: TRBD2 (5 bases). The CDR3 spans 13 residues. Germline lookup yields CDR1 SQVTM and CDR2 ANQGSEA. Trimming removed 1 base at V and 9 bases at J, with 13 bases between. CDR3 residues: CSVEVRGFGEQFF. The CDR3 DNA follows: TGCAGCGTTGAAGTGAGAGGGTTCGGTGAGCAGTTCTTC.